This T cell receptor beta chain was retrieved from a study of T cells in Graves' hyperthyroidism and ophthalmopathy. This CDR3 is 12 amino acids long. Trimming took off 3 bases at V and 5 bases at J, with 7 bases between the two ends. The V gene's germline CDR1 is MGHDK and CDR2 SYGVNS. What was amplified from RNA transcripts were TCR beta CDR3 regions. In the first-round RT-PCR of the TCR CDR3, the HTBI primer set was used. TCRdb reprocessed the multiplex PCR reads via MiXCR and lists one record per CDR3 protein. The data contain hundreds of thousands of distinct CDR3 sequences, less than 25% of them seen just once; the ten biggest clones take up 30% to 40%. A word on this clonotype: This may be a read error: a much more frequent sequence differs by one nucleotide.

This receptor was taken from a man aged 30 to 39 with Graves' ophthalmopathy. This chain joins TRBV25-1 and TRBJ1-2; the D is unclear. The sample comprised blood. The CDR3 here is CASSDGKYGYTF. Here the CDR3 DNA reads TGTGCCAGCAGTGACGGCAAATATGGCTACACCTTC.